This entry lists 15 T cell receptor beta chains sequenced from one sample in a study of shared clonotypes between healthy human individuals. Using immunoSEQ multiplex PCR, the repertoire was profiled, and TCRdb retains in-frame clones only, with some absent. This sample carries about 680,000 clones, more than 70% of them seen once, and the ten largest clones take under 2%. Material: memory CD4+ T cells sorted from blood. Subset of the sample: CD45RA-negative fraction. These TCRs come from a woman aged 25-40 years in good health.

The CDR3 sequence: CASSLETTSGQIFYEQYF. For the CDR3, the DNA is TGCGCCAGCAGCTTGGAAACGACTAGCGGTCAGATTTTCTACGAGCAGTACTTC. The chain uses TRBV5-1 and TRBJ2-7; 9 nucleotides line up with TRBD2. Germline CDR1 reads SGHRS; CDR2 reads YFSETQ. CDR3 size: 18 residues. J gave up 3 bases and V 0 bases, and 13 bases lay outside the gene matches.

Comment on this clone: The CDR3 end shows no conserved phenylalanine or tryptophan, and so a read error is likely. It is unclear where the CDR3 begins or ends on the DNA, so no DNA is shown, and the CDR3 is as TCRdb lists it. CDR3 region: CASSRRTGTGAPVKYL. The rearrangement joins TRBV12-1 to TRBJ2-7; TRBD1 is taken as the D call from the table, unchecked against the DNA. TRBV12-1 constitutes a pseudogene. Including both end residues, the CDR3 is 16 amino acids long.

This rearrangement joins TRBV7-8 to TRBJ1-2; 10 nucleotides align to TRBD1. Germline CDR1 SGHVS, CDR2 FQNEAQ. J gave up 5 bases and V 1 base, and 7 bases lay outside the gene matches. The CDR3 covers 16 residues. As DNA, the CDR3 is TGTGCCAGCAGCTTAGGTGGACAGGGGGTTCGTTATGGCTACACCTTC. Translation gives CASSLGGQGVRYGYTF.

The CDR3 sequence is CASSAPTGDTEAFF. The CDR3 region has the DNA TGCGCCAGCAGCGCTCCCACAGGGGACACTGAAGCTTTCTTT. The V gene is TRBV4-1, the J gene TRBJ1-1; TRBD1 matches 7 bases. From germline, CDR1 is MGHRA and CDR2 YSYEKL. Trimming at V came to 5 bases and at J to 3 bases, leaving 6 bases not matched to a gene. The CDR3 consists of 14 residues.

This clone was recorded only once. The chain joins TRBV2 to TRBJ2-1; 12 bases are a match to TRBD2. With V trimmed by 6 bases and J by 9 bases, 12 bases remained unmatched. CDR3 length: 16 amino acids. Germline values: CDR1 SNHLY, CDR2 FYNNEI. CDR3 sequence reads: CASRPSTSGSFGEQFF. The CDR3 DNA sequence: TGTGCCAGCAGACCCTCGACTAGCGGGAGTTTTGGTGAGCAGTTCTTC. Using reference TRBV2 and TRBJ2-1 for the parts outside the CDR3, the full variable domain is EPEVTQTPSHQVTQMGQEVILRCVPISNHLYFYWYRQILGQKVEFLVSFYNNEISEKSEIFDDQFSVERPDGSNFTLKIRSTKLEDSAMYFCASRPSTSGSFGEQFFGPGTRLTVL.

The chain recombines TRBV19 with TRBJ1-5; possibly TRBD1 for D (5 bases). The CDR3 extends over 16 amino acids. Germline V gene lookup returns CDR1 LNHDA and CDR2 SQIVND (reference sequence). The germline V and J ends were trimmed by 1 base and 7 bases, with 17 bases remaining between them. The CDR3: CASSIVLSGGGQPQHF. CDR3 nucleotide sequence: TGTGCCAGTAGTATAGTTCTATCGGGGGGTGGACAGCCCCAGCATTTT.

This chain links TRBV2 with TRBJ2-3, with 10 nucleotides matching TRBD1. Germline trimming cut 8 bases from V and 5 bases from J; bases unmatched to any gene: 10. Germline lookup yields CDR1 SNHLY and CDR2 FYNNEI. The CDR3 sequence is 15 residues long. In DNA, the CDR3 is TGTGCCAGCGGGACAGGGGCCGTAAGCGGAGATACGCAGTATTTT. The encoded protein is CASGTGAVSGDTQYF.

The genes are TRBV11-2 and TRBJ2-7; the D is unclear. The V end was cut by 5 bases, the J end by 6 bases, with 14 bases between. Germline values: CDR1 SGHAT, CDR2 FQNNGV. The CDR3 length is 13 residues. The CDR3 reads CASSPLNWGEQYF. The CDR3 nucleotides read TGTGCCAGCAGCCCACTAAATTGGGGCGAGCAGTACTTC.

The chain is built from TRBV6-5 and TRBJ1-5; D is unclear. Germline CDR1 and CDR2: MNHEY and SVGAGI. V lost 6 bases and J lost 5, with 11 bases in between. This CDR3 comprises 13 residues. CDR3 sequence reads: CASSPGMDQPQHF. The CDR3 DNA sequence: TGTGCCAGCAGCCCCGGGATGGATCAGCCCCAGCATTTT.

The genes are TRBV6-6 and TRBJ1-1, with TRBD1 matching over 7 bases. The V segment lost 6 bases and the J segment 1 base; nucleotides outside the gene matches: 5. This CDR3 spans 14 amino acids. The germline V gene has CDR1 MNHNY and CDR2 SVGAGI (reference sequence). CDR3 protein: CASRAGQQNTEAFF. CDR3 DNA sequence: TGTGCCAGCAGGGCGGGACAGCAGAACACTGAAGCTTTCTTT.

This clone was found once. CDR3 coding DNA: TGCGCCAGCAGCTTGGCACAGGGGAGGATGAACACTGAAGCTTTCTTT. This encodes CASSLAQGRMNTEAFF. The chain is built from TRBV5-1 and TRBJ1-1; TRBD1 matches 7 bases. Germline V gives CDR1 SGHRS, CDR2 YFSETQ. The CDR3 length is 16 residues. The junction had 5 bases not matched to a gene; V was cut back by 0 bases and J by 0 bases.

The chain couples TRBV28 to TRBJ1-1; D gene unclear. Germline CDR1 reads MDHEN; CDR2 reads SYDVKM. V gave up 8 bases and J gave up 0 bases, with 7 bases separating them. The CDR3 runs to 12 residues. CDR3 region: CASCRMNTEAFF. DNA of the CDR3: TGTGCCAGCTGCCGGATGAACACTGAAGCTTTCTTT.

The rearrangement uses TRBV19 and TRBJ2-7, with 10 nucleotides matching TRBD1. The V gene's germline CDR1 is LNHDA and CDR2 SQIVND (reference sequence). The CDR3 length is 13 residues. Trimming removed 8 bases from V and 3 bases from J; junction bases left unmatched: 4. Here the CDR3 DNA reads TGTGCCAGTCGGGACAGGGGTAGCTACGAGCAGTACTTC. Translation: CASRDRGSYEQYF. Together with reference TRBV19 and TRBJ2-7, the CDR3 gives the full variable domain: DGGITQSPKYLFRKEGQNVTLSCEQNLNHDAMYWYRQDPGQGLRLIYYSQIVNDFQKGDIAEGYSVSREKKESFPLTVTSAQKNPTAFYLCASRDRGSYEQYFGPGTRLTVT.

This clone has a handful of counts. The V and J genes are TRBV15 and TRBJ2-1; 11 bases fit TRBD2. Losses at the gene ends were 1 base for V and 6 bases for J; bases not matched to a gene: 5. This CDR3 comprises 16 residues. Germline-derived CDR1 and CDR2 are LNHNV and YYDKDF (reference sequence). The DNA of the CDR3 is TGTGCCACCAGCAGAGGGCTAGCGGGAGGTCCCAATGAGCAGTTCTTC. It codes for CATSRGLAGGPNEQFF.

This clone was observed once. V and J are TRBV5-1 and TRBJ2-7; D is perhaps TRBD2 (6 bases). Germline V gene sequence: CDR1 SGHRS, CDR2 YFSETQ. The CDR3 spans 14 residues. V gave up 1 base and J gave up 7 bases, with 15 bases separating them. CDR3 DNA: TGCGCCAGCAGCTTGTTTGGCGGGACGGCGGAGCAGTACTTC. Its translation is CASSLFGGTAEQYF.